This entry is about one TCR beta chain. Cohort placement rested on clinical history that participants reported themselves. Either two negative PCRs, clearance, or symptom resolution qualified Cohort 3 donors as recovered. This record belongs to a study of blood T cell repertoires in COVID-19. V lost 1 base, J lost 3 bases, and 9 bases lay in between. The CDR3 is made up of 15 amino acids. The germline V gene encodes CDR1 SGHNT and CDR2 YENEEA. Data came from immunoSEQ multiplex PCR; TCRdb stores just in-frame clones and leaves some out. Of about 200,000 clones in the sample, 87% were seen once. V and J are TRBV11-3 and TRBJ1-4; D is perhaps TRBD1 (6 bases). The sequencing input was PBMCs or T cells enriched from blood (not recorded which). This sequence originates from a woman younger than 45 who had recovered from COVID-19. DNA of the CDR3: TGTGCCAGCAGCTTAGGGGGGCCGTCTAATGAAAAACTGTTTTTT. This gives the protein CASSLGGPSNEKLFF. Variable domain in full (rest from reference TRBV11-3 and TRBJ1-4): EAGVVQSPRYKIIEKKQPVAFWCNPISGHNTLYWYLQNLGQGPELLIRYENEEAVDDSQLPKDRFSAERLKGVDSTLKIQPAELGDSAVYLCASSLGGPSNEKLFFGSGTQLSVL.